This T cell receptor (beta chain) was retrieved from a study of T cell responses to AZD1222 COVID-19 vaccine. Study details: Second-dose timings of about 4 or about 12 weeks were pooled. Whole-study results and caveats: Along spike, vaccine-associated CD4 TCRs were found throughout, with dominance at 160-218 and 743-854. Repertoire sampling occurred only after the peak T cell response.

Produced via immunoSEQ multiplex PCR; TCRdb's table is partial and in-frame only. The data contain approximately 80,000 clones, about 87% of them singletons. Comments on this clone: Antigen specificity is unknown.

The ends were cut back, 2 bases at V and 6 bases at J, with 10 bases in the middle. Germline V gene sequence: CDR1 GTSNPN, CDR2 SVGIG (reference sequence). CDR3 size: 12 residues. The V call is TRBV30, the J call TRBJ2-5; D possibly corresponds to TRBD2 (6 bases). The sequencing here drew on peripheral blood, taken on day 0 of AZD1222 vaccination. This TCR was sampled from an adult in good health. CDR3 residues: CAWSIGGKTQYF. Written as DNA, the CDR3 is TGTGCCTGGAGTATCGGGGGAAAGACCCAGTACTTC. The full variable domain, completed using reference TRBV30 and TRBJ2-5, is SQTIHQWPATLVQPVGSPLSLECTVEGTSNPNLYWYRQAAGRGLQLLFYSVGIGQISSEVPQNLSASRPQDRQFILSSKKLLLSDSGFYLCAWSIGGKTQYFGPGTRLLVL.